These T cell receptor beta chains were read from a single sample in a study of T cell responses to AZD1222 COVID-19 vaccine. Sequencing used immunoSEQ multiplex PCR; TCRdb keeps in-frame clones, though not all of them. The table has about 130,000 clones, about 90% seen once; the top ten hold 1.5% to 2%. The source was peripheral blood, collected on day 0 of AZD1222 vaccination. All receptors derive from an adult in good health. Both conserved end residues are part of each CDR3. A D gene is named only where the DNA matches it firmly. Only some rows state a clone size, as once, few, many or a class for expanded clones.

size | J | D | V | DNA | CDR3
- | TRBJ1-1 | TRBD1 | TRBV7-8 | TGTGCCAGCAGCCCGGGCCTCGGACAGGGGTCGAACACTGAAGCTTTCTTT | CASSPGLGQGSNTEAFF
- | TRBJ1-4 | TRBD1 | TRBV5-1 | TGCGCCAGCAGCTTGGACGGGACAGGTGAAAAACTGTTTTTT | CASSLDGTGEKLFF
- | TRBJ1-1 | - | TRBV2 | TGTGCCAGCAGAGCCCTGGTTAGTCGAGTAGGGACTGAAGCTTTCTTT | CASRALVSRVGTEAFF
- | TRBJ1-2 | - | TRBV20-1 | TGCAGTGCTATCGATGCGTATGGCTACACCTTC | CSAIDAYGYTF
- | TRBJ1-5 | TRBD1 | TRBV10-3 | TGTGCCATCAGCGAAAGACAGGGGTTGTCGGTCAATCAGCCCCAGCATTTT | CAISERQGLSVNQPQHF
- | TRBJ1-5 | - | TRBV3-1/TRBV3-2 | TGTGCCAGCAGCCAAGATTTTGGCAATCAGCCCCAGCATTTT | CASSQDFGNQPQHF
- | TRBJ1-4 | - | TRBV9 | TGTGCCAGCAGCGTTGGGGGAGGGCCAGAAAGGGAAAAACTGTTTTTT | CASSVGGGPEREKLFF
once | TRBJ2-6 | - | TRBV9 | TGTGCCAGCAGGCGTACGGGCCTTGCCTCTGGGGCCAACGTCCTGACTTTC | CASRRTGLASGANVLTF
- | TRBJ1-3 | TRBD1 | TRBV6-5 | TGTGCCAGCAGCGGGACAGAGTTCTCTGGAAACACCATATATTTT | CASSGTEFSGNTIYF
- | TRBJ1-2 | TRBD1 | TRBV5-1 | TGCGCCAGCAGCTTGGGGGACAGGCCATATGGCTACACCTTC | CASSLGDRPYGYTF
- | TRBJ1-2 | - | TRBV11-2 | TGTGCCAGCAGCTTATACGGATATGGCTACACCTTC | CASSLYGYGYTF
- | TRBJ2-3 | - | TRBV15 | TGTGCCACCAGCAGGGACAGCACAGATACGCAGTATTTT | CATSRDSTDTQYF
few | TRBJ1-6 | TRBD1 | TRBV27 | TGTGCCAGCAGTTTACAGGACGCCGGACAGGTCCTAAATTCACCCCTCCACTTT | CASSLQDAGQVLNSPLHF